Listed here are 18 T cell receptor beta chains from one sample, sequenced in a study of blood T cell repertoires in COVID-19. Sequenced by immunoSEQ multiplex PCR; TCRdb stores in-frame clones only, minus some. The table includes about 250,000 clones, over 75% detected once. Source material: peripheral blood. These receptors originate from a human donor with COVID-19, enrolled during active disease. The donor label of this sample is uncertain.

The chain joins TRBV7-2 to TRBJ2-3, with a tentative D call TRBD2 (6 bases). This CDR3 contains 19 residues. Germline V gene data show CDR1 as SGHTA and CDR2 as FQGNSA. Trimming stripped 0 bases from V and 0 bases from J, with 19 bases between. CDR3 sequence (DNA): TGTGCCAGCAGCTTAGCGGCGGCGGGGTCGTGCCTTAGCACAGATACGCAGTATTTT. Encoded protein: CASSLAAAGSCLSTDTQYF.

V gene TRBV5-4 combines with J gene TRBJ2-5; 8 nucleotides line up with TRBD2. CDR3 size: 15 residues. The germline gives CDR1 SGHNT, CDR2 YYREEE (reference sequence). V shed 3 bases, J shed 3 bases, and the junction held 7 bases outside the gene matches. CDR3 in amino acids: CASSSAGTSKETQYF. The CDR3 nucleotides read TGTGCCAGCAGCTCTGCCGGGACTAGTAAAGAGACCCAGTACTTC.

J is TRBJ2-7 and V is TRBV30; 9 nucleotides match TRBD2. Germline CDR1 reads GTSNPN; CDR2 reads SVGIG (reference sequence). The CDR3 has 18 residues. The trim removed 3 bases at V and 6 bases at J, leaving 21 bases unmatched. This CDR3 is CAWSGDSGSISGLAEQYF. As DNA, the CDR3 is TGTGCCTGGAGCGGGGATAGCGGGAGTATTTCTGGGTTGGCCGAGCAGTACTTC.

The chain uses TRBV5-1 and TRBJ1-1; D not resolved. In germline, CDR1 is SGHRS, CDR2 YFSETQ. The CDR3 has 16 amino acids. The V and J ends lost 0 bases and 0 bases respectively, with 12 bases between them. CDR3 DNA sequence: TGCGCCAGCAGCTTGGTCCCCGCCCCTATGAACACTGAAGCTTTCTTT. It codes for CASSLVPAPMNTEAFF.

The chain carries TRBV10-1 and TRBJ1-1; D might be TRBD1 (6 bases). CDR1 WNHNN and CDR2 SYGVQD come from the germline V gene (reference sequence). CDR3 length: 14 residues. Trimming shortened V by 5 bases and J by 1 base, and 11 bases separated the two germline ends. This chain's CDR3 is CASSLRGANTEAFF. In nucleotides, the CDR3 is TGCGCCAGCAGTCTCAGGGGCGCGAACACTGAAGCTTTCTTT.

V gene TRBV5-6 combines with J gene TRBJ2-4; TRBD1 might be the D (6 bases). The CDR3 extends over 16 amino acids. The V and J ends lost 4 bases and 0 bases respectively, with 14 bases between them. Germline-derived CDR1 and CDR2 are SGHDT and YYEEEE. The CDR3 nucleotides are TGTGCCAGCAGCAGACAGGTATTGCTAGCCAAAAACATTCAGTACTTC. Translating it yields CASSRQVLLAKNIQYF.

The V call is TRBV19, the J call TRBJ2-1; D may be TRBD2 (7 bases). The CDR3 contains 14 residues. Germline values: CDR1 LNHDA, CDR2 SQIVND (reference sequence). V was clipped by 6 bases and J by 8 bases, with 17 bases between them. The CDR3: CASSWGGGGDEQFF. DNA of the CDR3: TGTGCCAGTAGCTGGGGGGGCGGAGGGGATGAGCAGTTCTTC.

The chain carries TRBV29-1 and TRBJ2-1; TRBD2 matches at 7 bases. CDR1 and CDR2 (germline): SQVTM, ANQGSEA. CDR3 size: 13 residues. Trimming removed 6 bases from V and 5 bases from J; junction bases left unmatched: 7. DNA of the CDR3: TGCAGCGTCTCTAGCGGTGGGGACAATGAGCAGTTCTTC. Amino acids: CSVSSGGDNEQFF.

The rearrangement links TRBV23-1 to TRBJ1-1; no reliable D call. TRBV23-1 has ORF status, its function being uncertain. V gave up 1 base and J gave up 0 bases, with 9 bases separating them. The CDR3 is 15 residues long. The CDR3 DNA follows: TGCGCCAGCAGTCAATGCAGTAACATGAACACTGAAGCTTTCTTT. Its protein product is CASSQCSNMNTEAFF.

Here the CDR3 reads CASSQDRAGNTIYF. The CDR3 coding sequence is TGTGCCAGCAGCCAGGACAGGGCTGGAAACACCATATATTTT. The V call is TRBV6-5, the J call TRBJ1-3; 8 bases map to TRBD1. This CDR3 comprises 14 residues. CDR1 and CDR2 (germline): MNHEY, SVGAGI. V dropped 6 bases and J dropped 2; count of bases not matched to a gene: 3.

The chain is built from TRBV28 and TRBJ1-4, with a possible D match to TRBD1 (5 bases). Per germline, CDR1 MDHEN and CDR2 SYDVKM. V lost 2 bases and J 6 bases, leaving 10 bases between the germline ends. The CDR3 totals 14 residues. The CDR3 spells CASSLDGGDEKLFF. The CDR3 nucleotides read TGTGCCAGCAGTTTAGACGGGGGGGATGAAAAACTGTTTTTT.

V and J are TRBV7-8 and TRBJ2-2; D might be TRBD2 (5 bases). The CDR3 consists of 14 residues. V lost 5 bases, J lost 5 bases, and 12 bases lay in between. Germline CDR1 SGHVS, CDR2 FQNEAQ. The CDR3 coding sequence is TGTGCCAGCAGCGAGCGGAGTTCGACCGGGGAGCTGTTTTTT. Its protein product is CASSERSSTGELFF.

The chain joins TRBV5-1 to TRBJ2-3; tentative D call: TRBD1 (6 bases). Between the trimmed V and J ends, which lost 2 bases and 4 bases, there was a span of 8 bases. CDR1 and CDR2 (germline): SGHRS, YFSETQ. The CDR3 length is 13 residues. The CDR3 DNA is TGCGCCAGCAGCTTCGACAGGCCAGATACGCAGTATTTT. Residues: CASSFDRPDTQYF.

CDR3 residues: CSVVPSGPTEAFF. The CDR3 bases are TGCAGCGTTGTTCCGTCAGGGCCCACTGAAGCTTTCTTT. The chain has TRBV29-1 and TRBJ1-1, with D maybe TRBD1 (5 bases). Per germline, CDR1 SQVTM and CDR2 ANQGSEA. The length of the CDR3 is 13 residues. V lost 4 bases, J lost 4 bases, and 13 bases lay in between.

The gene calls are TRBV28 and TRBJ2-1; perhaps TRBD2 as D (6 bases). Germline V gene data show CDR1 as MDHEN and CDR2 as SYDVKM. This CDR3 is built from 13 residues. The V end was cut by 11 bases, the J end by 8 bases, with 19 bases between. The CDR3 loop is CAARGGGFDEQFF. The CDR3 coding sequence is TGTGCCGCGCGAGGTGGGGGGTTCGATGAGCAGTTCTTC.

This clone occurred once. CDR3 nucleotides: TGTGCCAGCAGCCCCCGGACAGTTAGCACAGATACGCAGTATTTT. Its protein is CASSPRTVSTDTQYF. The V and J genes are TRBV9 and TRBJ2-3, with a weak D call TRBD1 (6 bases). This CDR3 region has 15 residues. The germline V and J ends were trimmed by 4 bases and 0 bases, with 12 bases remaining between them. In germline, CDR1 is SGDLS, CDR2 YYNGEE.

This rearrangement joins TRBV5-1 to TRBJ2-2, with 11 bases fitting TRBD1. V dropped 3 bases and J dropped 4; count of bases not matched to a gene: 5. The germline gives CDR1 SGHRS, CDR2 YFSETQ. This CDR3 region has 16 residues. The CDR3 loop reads CASSYRDRGTTGELFF. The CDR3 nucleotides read TGCGCCAGCAGCTACCGGGACAGGGGGACCACCGGGGAGCTGTTTTTT.

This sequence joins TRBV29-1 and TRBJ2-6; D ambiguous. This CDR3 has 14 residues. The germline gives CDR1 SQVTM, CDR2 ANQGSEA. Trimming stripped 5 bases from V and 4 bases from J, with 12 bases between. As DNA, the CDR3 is TGCAGCGTTCTCAGAGGTGACGGGGCCAACGTCCTGACTTTC. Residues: CSVLRGDGANVLTF.